The rows below give T cell receptor beta chains drawn from one sample of a study of blood T cell repertoires in COVID-19. The data were produced by immunoSEQ multiplex PCR, yet TCRdb's version contains in-frame clones alone and is incomplete. The sample has 400,000 or so clones; approximately 90% are singletons. Specimen: PBMCs or T cells enriched from blood (not recorded which). The origin of the receptors is a man aged 25-45 years who had recovered from COVID-19. Each CDR3 is given with its conserved first and last residue. The order of the fields is clone size, J gene, D gene, V gene, CDR3 DNA, CDR3 protein. A D gene is named only where the DNA matches it firmly. Expanded clones are given a class, and other clones once, few, many or no size at all.

-,TRBJ1-5,-,TRBV6-5,TGTGCCAGCAACGAGGACAGCCACAATCAGCCCCAGCATTTT,CASNEDSHNQPQHF
once,TRBJ1-2,TRBD1,TRBV7-9,TGTGCCAGCAGCTTAGGGACAGGGGGCAGCGGCTACACCTTC,CASSLGTGGSGYTF
-,TRBJ1-2,TRBD1,TRBV5-5,TGTGCCAGCAGCTTTACAGGGGAGTATGGCTACACCTTC,CASSFTGEYGYTF
-,TRBJ2-1,-,TRBV28,TGTGCCAGCAGTTTACCACTCCGGGACATCTGGGACCACAATGAGCAGTTCTTC,CASSLPLRDIWDHNEQFF
-,TRBJ1-4,-,TRBV11-2,TGTGCCAGCAGCTTAGACCCGGGAGCAGGGGAAAAACTGTTTTTT,CASSLDPGAGEKLFF
-,TRBJ2-1,TRBD2,TRBV11-2,TGTGCCAGCAGCTCCATGACTAGCGGTCTTTACAATGAGCAGTTCTTC,CASSSMTSGLYNEQFF
-,TRBJ2-7,TRBD1,TRBV19,TGTGCCAGTAGTTTTACAGGGGGTCCCTACGAGCAGTACTTC,CASSFTGGPYEQYF
-,TRBJ1-1,-,TRBV28,TGTGCCACTCGGAGGGAGCAATCTAACACTGAAGCTTTCTTT,CATRREQSNTEAFF
once,TRBJ1-2,TRBD1,TRBV18,TGTGCCAGCTCACTCTCCAATGTGGGACAGCCGGAAGGCTACACCTTC,CASSLSNVGQPEGYTF
once,TRBJ2-7,-,TRBV7-9,TGTGCCAGCAGCTTAGGTAGCTACGAGCAGTACTTC,CASSLGSYEQYF
few,TRBJ2-7,-,TRBV7-9,TGTGCCAGCAGCCGATTAAATAGCGGAGTGCCCTACGAGCAGTACTTC,CASSRLNSGVPYEQYF
-,TRBJ1-1,TRBD1,TRBV7-6,TGTGCCAGCAGTCGACAGGGAGAGAATACTGAAGCTTTCTTT,CASSRQGENTEAFF
-,TRBJ1-6,-,TRBV30,TGTGCCTGGAGTCCCCCGGGGGTAACCTATAATTCACCCCTCCACTTT,CAWSPPGVTYNSPLHF
-,TRBJ2-2,TRBD2,TRBV24-1,TGTGCCACCAGTGACCACCGGACTAGCGGGAGAACCGGGGAGCTGTTTTTT,CATSDHRTSGRTGELFF
-,TRBJ1-1,-,TRBV4-1,TGCGCCAGCAGCCTGGGACACGAAGCTTTCTTT,CASSLGHEAFF
-,TRBJ1-1,-,TRBV24-1,TGTGCCACCAGGGGGGGGGTGAACACTGAAGCTTTCTTT,CATRGGVNTEAFF
-,TRBJ2-7,-,TRBV12-5,TGTGCTAGTGGTCCCGGGTGGGGGCAGTCCTACGAGCAGTACTTC,CASGPGWGQSYEQYF
-,TRBJ1-1,TRBD1,TRBV29-1,TGCAGCGTTGAAGACCGGGGACAGGAGAACACTGAAGCTTTCTTT,CSVEDRGQENTEAFF
-,TRBJ2-7,TRBD1,TRBV29-1,TGCAGCGGTGGACAGGGATCCTACGAGCAGTACTTC,CSGGQGSYEQYF
-,TRBJ1-6,-,TRBV2,TGTGCCAGCAACGACAGGTCCCGCTCACCCCTCCACTTT,CASNDRSRSPLHF
-,TRBJ1-4,TRBD1,TRBV7-8,TGTGCCAGCAGCTTAGGAGACAGGGCGGGAGAAAAACTGTTTTTT,CASSLGDRAGEKLFF
-,TRBJ1-2,TRBD1,TRBV27,TGTGCCAGCAGTTCCAACCAGGACAGGGTCTATGGCTACACCTTC,CASSSNQDRVYGYTF
-,TRBJ2-3,-,TRBV6-6,TGTGCCAGCGCGAACAGAGATACGCAGTATTTT,CASANRDTQYF
-,TRBJ2-1,TRBD2,TRBV7-9,TGTGCCAGCAGCTCATGGACTAGCTTTGAGCAGTTCTTC,CASSSWTSFEQFF
-,TRBJ1-2,-,TRBV15,TGTGCCACCAGGTTGACACCCTATGAGGGCTACACCTTC,CATRLTPYEGYTF
-,TRBJ2-1,-,TRBV9,TGTGCCAGCAGCGAACGTGGACTGCTCTCCTACAATGAGCAGTTCTTC,CASSERGLLSYNEQFF
-,TRBJ1-2,-,TRBV19,TGTGCCAGTAGTGAGGGCGGCGGCTACACCTTC,CASSEGGGYTF
-,TRBJ2-2,TRBD1,TRBV28,TGTGCCAGCAGTTGGGGACAGGGACGAAAGAACACCGGGGAGCTGTTTTTT,CASSWGQGRKNTGELFF
-,TRBJ2-1,-,TRBV29-1,TGCAGCGTTGTTCACACGTACAATGAGCAGTTCTTC,CSVVHTYNEQFF
-,TRBJ2-7,TRBD2,TRBV6-5,TGTGCCAGCACCGTAACCGGGACTAGCGGCTACGAGCAGTACTTC,CASTVTGTSGYEQYF
-,TRBJ1-3,TRBD1,TRBV10-3,TGTGCCATCAGTATTAGAGAGCCGACAGGGGCCCTTGTCTCTGGAAACACCATATATTTT,CAISIREPTGALVSGNTIYF
-,TRBJ2-5,TRBD2,TRBV5-4,TGTGCCAGCAGCTTGGCCATTAGCGGGAGGGAGACCCAGTACTTC,CASSLAISGRETQYF
-,TRBJ2-7,-,TRBV2,TGTGCCAGCAGTGGCGGGCTAGAAGGAGCCGAGCAGTACTTC,CASSGGLEGAEQYF
-,TRBJ2-5,TRBD2,TRBV19,TGTGCCAGTAGTTCGCGCGGGAGCCGAGTAGAGACCCAGTACTTC,CASSSRGSRVETQYF
-,TRBJ2-1,-,TRBV2,TGTGCCAGCACGTTGCAACTAGAGGTCAATGAGCAGTTCTTC,CASTLQLEVNEQFF
-,TRBJ1-1,-,TRBV7-6,TGTGCCAGCAGCCCTCAGATGAACACTGAAGCTTTCTTT,CASSPQMNTEAFF
-,TRBJ2-5,-,TRBV9,TGTGCCAGCACCCAGGAACAGGGTCCCCAAGAGACCCAGTACTTC,CASTQEQGPQETQYF
-,TRBJ2-1,TRBD2,TRBV7-6,TGTGCCAGCAGCTTAGAGGCGGGAGGGGTCTACAATGAGCAGTTCTTC,CASSLEAGGVYNEQFF
-,TRBJ1-2,TRBD1,TRBV19,TGTGCCATCCATTCCCACAGGGGCGGCGGCTACACCTTC,CAIHSHRGGGYTF
-,TRBJ2-7,TRBD2,TRBV11-2,TGTGCCAGCAGCTCCTGGGGGGCAGCGGGAGCTTTTAGAGACGAGCAGTACTTC,CASSSWGAAGAFRDEQYF
once,TRBJ2-7,TRBD1,TRBV6-5,TGTGCCAGCAGTTACTCGAGGGACAGCGCCTACGAGCAGTACTTC,CASSYSRDSAYEQYF
once,TRBJ1-4,-,TRBV29-1,TGCAGCGTCGACGGACAGAGTTGTGAAAAACTGTTTTTT,CSVDGQSCEKLFF
-,TRBJ1-2,-,TRBV5-1,TGCGCCAGCAGGTTACAGGGAGAGGGCTATGGCTACACCTTC,CASRLQGEGYGYTF
-,TRBJ2-3,TRBD1,TRBV5-1,TGCGCCAGCAGCGCGGAAACAGGGGGCGCGTGGGATACGCAGTATTTT,CASSAETGGAWDTQYF
few,TRBJ2-7,-,TRBV29-1,TGCAGCGTTGAATACACCTTCTCCTACGAGCAGTACTTC,CSVEYTFSYEQYF
-,TRBJ1-1,-,TRBV5-1,TGCGCCAGCAGCTTGGTAGCAGCCAGAGAGGGCACTGAAGCTTTCTTT,CASSLVAAREGTEAFF
-,TRBJ1-2,-,TRBV5-4,TGTGCCAGCAGCTCCCGGACTGGCGGGGGCTACACCTTC,CASSSRTGGGYTF
-,TRBJ1-5,TRBD1,TRBV2,TGTGCCAGCAGTCACCCAACAGGGGCCCCCTATAGCAATCAGCCCCAGCATTTT,CASSHPTGAPYSNQPQHF
-,TRBJ1-2,TRBD1,TRBV7-2,TGTGCCAGCAGCTTACTGGGACAGGCATCGTATGGCTACACCTTC,CASSLLGQASYGYTF
-,TRBJ2-1,-,TRBV19,TGTGCCAGTCGGGCGGATGGGGCTCGGTACAATGAGCAGTTCTTC,CASRADGARYNEQFF
-,TRBJ1-3,-,TRBV7-9,TGTGCCAGCAGCTCACTGTTTCAGGGCACCATATATTTT,CASSSLFQGTIYF
-,TRBJ1-1,-,TRBV5-4,TGTGCCAGCAGCGAACGGGCGGGTGCCCCTCGTCGGGCTTTCTTT,CASSERAGAPRRAFF
-,TRBJ2-3,-,TRBV11-2,TGTGCCAGCAGCTTAGGGCCTACAGACACAGATACGCAGTATTTT,CASSLGPTDTDTQYF
-,TRBJ2-7,TRBD2,TRBV7-6,TGTGCCAGCAGCTTGGTCATGGGAGGGCCCGACGAGCAGTACTTC,CASSLVMGGPDEQYF
-,TRBJ2-1,TRBD2,TRBV29-1,TGCAGCGTTGAGGGACTAGGGGCCAATGAGCAGTTCTTC,CSVEGLGANEQFF
once,TRBJ1-3,-,TRBV28,TGTGCCAGCAATCTTCCTGGAAACACCATATATTTT,CASNLPGNTIYF
-,TRBJ1-1,TRBD1,TRBV5-1,TGCGCCAGCAGCTCCGAATGGACAGGACTGAACACTGAAGCTTTCTTT,CASSSEWTGLNTEAFF